The clone carrying this T cell receptor (beta chain) was detected only a few times. The record originates from a study of blood T cells in healthy people across ages. Trimming stripped 6 bases from V and 4 bases from J, with 12 bases between. This CDR3 is built from 14 residues. From germline, CDR1 is MNHNS and CDR2 SASEGT. Together with a sample-barcoded 5' primer, a J-beta primer mix was included in a second PCR lasting roughly 7 to 11 cycles. Via MiXCR, TCRdb re-called the 5' RACE reads, giving one row per CDR3 protein. The sample yields hundreds of thousands of distinct CDR3 sequences, about 50% seen once.

The clonotype was recovered from a woman of 80 years or more in good health. V gene TRBV6-1 combines with J gene TRBJ1-4, with D hard to call. Sequencing used blood. This chain's CDR3 is CASRNGFDNEKLFF. The CDR3, as DNA: TGTGCCAGCAGGAACGGGTTCGATAATGAAAAACTGTTTTTT.